The clone carrying this T cell receptor (beta chain) was observed a few times. These data come from a study of T cells in tumors after PD-1 blockade. The germline gives CDR1 SGHRS, CDR2 YFSETQ. V shed 4 bases, J shed 2 bases, and the junction held 9 bases outside the gene matches. The CDR3 consists of 16 residues. The repertoire was sequenced with immunoSEQ multiplex PCR; TCRdb's copy has only in-frame clones and lacks some. The sample carries roughly 4,000 clones, about 70% recorded once. Sequenced material: tumor tissue, taken before anti-PD-1 treatment. The sequence was collected from a human donor with basal cell carcinoma. V gene TRBV5-1 combines with J gene TRBJ2-3; 8 bases fit TRBD2. CDR3 residues: CASSPRAGAFTDTQYF. The CDR3, as DNA: TGCGCCAGCAGCCCAAGAGCGGGGGCGTTCACAGATACGCAGTATTTT. Drawing the rest from reference TRBV5-1 and TRBJ2-3, the complete variable domain is KAGVTQTPRYLIKTRGQQVTLSCSPISGHRSVSWYQQTPGQGLQFLFEYFSETQRNKGNFPGRFSGRQFSNSRSEMNVSTLELGDSALYLCASSPRAGAFTDTQYFGPGTRLTVL.